A selection of T cell receptor beta chains follows, all from one sample in a study of OX40 agonist ivuxolimab in advanced cancers. Clones were sequenced by immunoSEQ multiplex PCR, and TCRdb holds only the in-frame ones, with some missing. The data show some 83,000 clones, around 85% seen once. Sequencing was performed on CD4+ or CD8+ T cells sorted from blood, taken in a trial of the OX40 agonist ivuxolimab. These TCRs come from an adult with an advanced solid tumor such as melanoma, head and neck, liver or kidney cancer. Both conserved end residues are part of each CDR3. D genes are given only for firm matches. Only part of the rows carry a size: once, few, many, or a class if the clone is expanded.

TRBV4-2	TRBJ2-5	.	TRBD2	CASSLAGGPSGATQYF	TGTGCCAGCAGCCTAGCGGGGGGGCCGTCGGGTGCGACCCAGTACTTC
TRBV4-1	TRBJ2-3	.	.	CASSKRHRVREDTQYF	TGCGCCAGCAGCAAACGGCACAGGGTGAGAGAGGATACGCAGTATTTT
TRBV7-2	TRBJ1-1	.	TRBD1	CASSFSGGWDTEAFF	TGTGCCAGCAGCTTTTCAGGGGGCTGGGACACTGAAGCTTTCTTT
TRBV5-6	TRBJ1-5	.	.	CASSLGGRDGPQHF	TGTGCCAGCAGCTTGGGAGGTAGGGATGGGCCCCAGCATTTT
TRBV7-2	TRBJ2-7	.	TRBD2	CASSLPGLAHEQYF	TGTGCCAGCAGTCTCCCGGGACTAGCACACGAGCAGTACTTC
TRBV29-1	TRBJ2-7	.	TRBD1	CSVVGTGVREQYF	TGCAGCGTCGTGGGGACAGGGGTAAGGGAGCAGTACTTC
TRBV28	TRBJ2-5	once	TRBD2	CASRIGVAAGDQETQYF	TGTGCCAGCAGAATCGGTGTTGCTGCGGGGGACCAAGAGACCCAGTACTTC
TRBV2	TRBJ1-5	few	.	CASSDGGWNQPQHF	TGTGCCAGCAGTGACGGCGGGTGGAATCAGCCCCAGCATTTT
TRBV11-3	TRBJ2-2	.	.	CASSKGYTGELFF	TGTGCCAGCAGCAAGGGGTACACCGGGGAGCTGTTTTTT
TRBV5-1	TRBJ2-5	.	.	CASSLARETQYF	TGCGCCAGCAGCTTGGCTAGGGAGACCCAGTACTTC
TRBV7-2	TRBJ2-7	.	.	CASSLVSSDSYEQYF	TGTGCCAGCAGCTTAGTTTCTAGCGACTCCTACGAGCAGTACTTC
TRBV27	TRBJ1-1	once	.	CASRELPPGGTEAFF	TGTGCCAGCAGAGAATTACCCCCCGGAGGCACTGAAGCTTTCTTT
TRBV5-1	TRBJ1-2	.	TRBD1	CASSQTTGGSYGYTF	TGCGCCAGCAGCCAGACAACAGGGGGATCCTATGGCTACACCTTC
TRBV7-6	TRBJ2-2	.	TRBD2	CASSLIGGARGTGELFF	TGTGCCAGCAGCTTAATCGGGGGGGCCCGAGGAACCGGGGAGCTGTTTTTT
TRBV5-4	TRBJ1-1	.	.	CASSLAGHQNTEAFF	TGTGCCAGCAGCTTGGCGGGACACCAGAACACTGAAGCTTTCTTT
TRBV6-4	TRBJ2-2	.	.	CASSALGGTGELFF	TGTGCCAGCAGTGCCTTGGGGGGCACCGGGGAGCTGTTTTTT
TRBV7-2	TRBJ2-7	.	TRBD1	CASSTRQGSPYEQYF	TGTGCCAGCAGCACCAGACAGGGGTCTCCCTACGAGCAGTACTTC
TRBV9	TRBJ2-1	.	TRBD2	CASSPRTSGTYNEQFF	TGTGCCAGCAGCCCTCGGACTAGCGGGACCTACAATGAGCAGTTCTTC
TRBV19	TRBJ2-5	.	.	CASSISFPGKETQYF	TGTGCCAGTAGTATTTCGTTCCCGGGAAAAGAGACCCAGTACTTC
TRBV6-1	TRBJ2-5	.	TRBD1	CASCRGQGETQYF	TGTGCCAGCTGTAGGGGGCAAGGAGAGACCCAGTACTTC
TRBV6-1	TRBJ2-3	.	.	CASSMGQGPSYF	TGTGCCAGCAGTATGGGGCAGGGTCCATCGTATTTT
TRBV10-3	TRBJ2-2	.	TRBD2	CAISEPSAGGPGELFF	TGTGCCATCAGTGAACCAAGCGCGGGGGGGCCCGGGGAGCTGTTTTTT
TRBV6-5	TRBJ2-5	.	.	CASSYRGGRETQYF	TGTGCCAGCAGTTACCGCGGGGGCCGGGAGACCCAGTACTTC
TRBV27	TRBJ2-6	.	TRBD2	CASSLSPSGRLSGANVLTF	TGTGCCAGCAGTTTATCGCCTAGCGGGAGGCTGTCCGGGGCCAACGTCCTGACTTTC
TRBV4-2	TRBJ2-2	.	.	CASSQRSTNTGELFF	TGTGCCAGCAGCCAACGGAGCACAAACACCGGGGAGCTGTTTTTT
TRBV10-3	TRBJ2-2	.	.	CASSDRDGNTGELFF	TGTGCCTCCTCCGACCGGGACGGTAACACCGGGGAGCTGTTTTTT
TRBV6-5	TRBJ1-5	.	TRBD1	CASSYTGAGNQPQHF	TGTGCCAGCAGTTACACAGGGGCGGGCAATCAGCCCCAGCATTTT
TRBV28	TRBJ2-7	.	.	CASSFSLGEQYF	TGTGCCAGCAGTTTCTCCCTGGGGGAGCAGTACTTC
TRBV11-1	TRBJ2-7	.	.	CASSSPGADEQYF	TGTGCCAGCAGCTCCCCTGGGGCAGATGAGCAGTACTTC
TRBV4-3	TRBJ2-7	.	.	CASSHPGGSNEQYF	TGCGCCAGCAGCCACCCTGGGGGGTCCAACGAGCAGTACTTC
TRBV11-3	TRBJ2-1	.	TRBD2	CASSGGLAGGGNEQFF	TGTGCCAGCAGCGGTGGACTAGCGGGAGGCGGCAATGAGCAGTTCTTC
TRBV5-8	TRBJ2-1	.	TRBD1	CASSFRGTGARGEQFF	TGTGCCAGCAGTTTTAGGGGGACAGGGGCCCGGGGTGAGCAGTTCTTC
TRBV5-1	TRBJ2-6	.	.	CASSPLLGSGANVLTF	TGCGCCAGCAGCCCCCTTTTGGGGTCTGGGGCCAACGTCCTGACTTTC
TRBV10-1	TRBJ2-5	.	.	CASSGRHQETQYF	TGCGCCAGCAGTGGTAGACACCAAGAGACCCAGTACTTC
TRBV7-9	TRBJ2-7	.	.	CASSLELGGHEQYF	TGTGCCAGCAGCTTAGAACTCGGGGGTCACGAGCAGTACTTC
TRBV5-1	TRBJ2-2	.	.	CASSFDMNTGELFF	TGCGCCAGCAGTTTCGACATGAACACCGGGGAGCTGTTTTTT
TRBV27	TRBJ1-4	.	.	CASSSDSTNEKLFF	TGTGCCAGCAGTTCGGACAGCACTAATGAAAAACTGTTTTTT
TRBV28	TRBJ1-4	.	.	CATLTTNEKLFF	TGTGCCACCCTTACAACTAATGAAAAACTGTTTTTT
TRBV7-2	TRBJ2-7	.	.	CASSKGQGHEQYF	TGTGCCAGCAGCAAGGGACAAGGCCACGAGCAGTACTTC
TRBV28	TRBJ2-6	.	.	CASSLRGAGYGANVLTF	TGTGCCAGCAGTTTACGAGGGGCAGGGTACGGGGCCAACGTCCTGACTTTC
TRBV7-3	TRBJ2-1	.	.	CASSLSPGGTYNEQFF	TGTGCCAGCAGCTTATCCCCCGGAGGAACCTACAATGAGCAGTTCTTC
TRBV7-2	TRBJ2-5	.	TRBD1	CASSETFPGGLGTQYF	TGTGCCAGCAGCGAGACATTCCCAGGGGGCTTAGGGACCCAGTACTTC
TRBV19	TRBJ1-4	.	.	CASTEGGDISPKLFF	TGTGCCAGTACGGAAGGGGGTGATATTTCTCCAAAACTGTTTTTT
TRBV9	TRBJ2-7	.	.	CASSLLPGGYEQYF	TGTGCCAGCAGCCTTCTACCTGGAGGTTACGAGCAGTACTTC
TRBV6-6	TRBJ2-2	.	TRBD2	CASSYRGGLTGELFF	TGTGCCAGCAGTTACAGGGGAGGGTTAACCGGGGAGCTGTTTTTT
TRBV9	TRBJ1-1	.	.	CASSVVPTNTEAFF	TGTGCCAGCAGCGTAGTCCCGACCAACACTGAAGCTTTCTTT
TRBV19	TRBJ1-5	.	TRBD1	CASRRGQGDQPQHF	TGTGCCAGTCGACGCGGACAGGGAGATCAGCCCCAGCATTTT
TRBV6-5	TRBJ2-2	.	TRBD2	CASSPGLAGGRELFF	TGTGCCAGCAGTCCGGGACTAGCGGGGGGGAGGGAGCTGTTTTTT
TRBV7-6	TRBJ1-2	few	.	CASSLAPGGYGYTF	TGTGCCAGCAGCTTAGCTCCGGGAGGCTATGGCTACACCTTC